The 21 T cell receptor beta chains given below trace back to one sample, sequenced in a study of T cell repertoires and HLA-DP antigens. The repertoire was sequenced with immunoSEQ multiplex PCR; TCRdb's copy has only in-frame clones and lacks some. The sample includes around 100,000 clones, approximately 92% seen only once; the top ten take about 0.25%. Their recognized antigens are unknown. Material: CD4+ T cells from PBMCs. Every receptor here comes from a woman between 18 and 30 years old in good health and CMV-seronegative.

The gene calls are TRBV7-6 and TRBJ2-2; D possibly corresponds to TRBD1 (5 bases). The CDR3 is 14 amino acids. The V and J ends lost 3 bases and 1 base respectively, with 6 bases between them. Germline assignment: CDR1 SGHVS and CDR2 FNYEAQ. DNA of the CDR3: TGTGCCAGCAGCTTTGGACAGAACACCGGGGAGCTGTTTTTT. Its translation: CASSFGQNTGELFF.

CDR3 in DNA: TGTGCCAGCAGCGCCAGCCGACCTGGCGGCGATGAGCAGTTCTTC. It specifies CASSASRPGGDEQFF. This chain connects TRBV5-6 to TRBJ2-1; no clear D gene. Trimming cost V 4 bases and J 8 bases, with 19 bases left between them. The CDR3 loop spans 15 amino acids. Germline CDR1 is SGHDT and CDR2 is YYEEEE.

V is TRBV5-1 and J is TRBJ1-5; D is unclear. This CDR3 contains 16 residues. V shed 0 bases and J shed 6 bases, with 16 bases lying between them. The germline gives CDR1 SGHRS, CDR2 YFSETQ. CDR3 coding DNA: TGCGCCAGCAGCTTGGGGGAGGCCTTAGGGAGTCAGCCCCAGCATTTT. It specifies CASSLGEALGSQPQHF.

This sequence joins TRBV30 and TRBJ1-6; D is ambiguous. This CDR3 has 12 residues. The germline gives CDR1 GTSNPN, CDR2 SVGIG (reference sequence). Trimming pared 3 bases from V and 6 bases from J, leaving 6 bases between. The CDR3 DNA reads TGTGCCTGGAGGGGGAGTAATTCACCCCTCCACTTT. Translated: CAWRGSNSPLHF.

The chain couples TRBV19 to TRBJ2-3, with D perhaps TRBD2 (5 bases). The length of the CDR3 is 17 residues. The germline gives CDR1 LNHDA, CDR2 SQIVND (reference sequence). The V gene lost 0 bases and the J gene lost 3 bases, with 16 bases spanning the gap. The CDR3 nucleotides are TGTGCCAGTAGTATAGACCCGTCCGGGGTAGGGACAGATACGCAGTATTTT. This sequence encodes CASSIDPSGVGTDTQYF.

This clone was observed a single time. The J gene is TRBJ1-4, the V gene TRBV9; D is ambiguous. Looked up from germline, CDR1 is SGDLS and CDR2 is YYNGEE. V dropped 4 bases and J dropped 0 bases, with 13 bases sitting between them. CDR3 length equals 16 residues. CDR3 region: CASSPSFGATNEKLFF. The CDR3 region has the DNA TGTGCCAGCAGCCCCTCATTCGGAGCAACTAATGAAAAACTGTTTTTT.

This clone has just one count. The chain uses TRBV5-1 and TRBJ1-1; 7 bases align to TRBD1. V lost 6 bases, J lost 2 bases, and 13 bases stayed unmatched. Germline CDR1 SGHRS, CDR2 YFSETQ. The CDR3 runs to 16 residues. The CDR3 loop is CASTTQTGQDNTEAFF. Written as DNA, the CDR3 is TGCGCCAGCACGACGCAAACCGGACAGGACAACACTGAAGCTTTCTTT.

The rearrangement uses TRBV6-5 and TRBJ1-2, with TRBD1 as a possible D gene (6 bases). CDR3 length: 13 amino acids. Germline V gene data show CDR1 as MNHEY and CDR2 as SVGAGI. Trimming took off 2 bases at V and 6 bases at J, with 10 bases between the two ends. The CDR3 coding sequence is TGTGCCAGCAGTTACGGGGGCTTAAATGGCTACACCTTC. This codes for CASSYGGLNGYTF.

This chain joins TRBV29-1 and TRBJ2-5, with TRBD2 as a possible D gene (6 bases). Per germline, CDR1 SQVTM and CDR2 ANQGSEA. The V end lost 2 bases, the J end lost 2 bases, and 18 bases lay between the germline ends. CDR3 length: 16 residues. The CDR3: CSVEIPSAASQETQYF. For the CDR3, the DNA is TGCAGCGTTGAAATTCCTAGCGCAGCGTCACAAGAGACCCAGTACTTC.

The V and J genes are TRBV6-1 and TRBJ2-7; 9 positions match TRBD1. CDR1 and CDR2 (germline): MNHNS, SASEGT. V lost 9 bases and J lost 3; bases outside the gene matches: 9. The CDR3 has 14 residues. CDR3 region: CASTPGQGGYEQYV. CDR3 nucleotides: TGTGCCAGTACACCGGGACAGGGAGGCTACGAGCAGTACGTC.

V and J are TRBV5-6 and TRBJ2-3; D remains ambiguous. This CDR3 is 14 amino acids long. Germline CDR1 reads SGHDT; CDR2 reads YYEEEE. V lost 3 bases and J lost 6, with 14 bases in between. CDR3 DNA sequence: TGTGCCAGCAGCTGGATGGAAACGTCGGATACGCAGTATTTT. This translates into CASSWMETSDTQYF. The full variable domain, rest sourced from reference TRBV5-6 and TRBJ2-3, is DAGVTQSPTHLIKTRGQQVTLRCSPKSGHDTVSWYQQALGQGPQFIFQYYEEEERQRGNFPDRFSGHQFPNYSSELNVNALLLGDSALYLCASSWMETSDTQYFGPGTRLTVL.

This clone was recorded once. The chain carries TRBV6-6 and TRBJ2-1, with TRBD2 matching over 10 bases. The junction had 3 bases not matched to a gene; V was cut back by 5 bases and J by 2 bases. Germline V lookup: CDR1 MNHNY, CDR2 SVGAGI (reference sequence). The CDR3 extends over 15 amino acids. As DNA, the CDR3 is TGTGCCAGCAGTCCGAGCGGGGGGGCCTACAATGAGCAGTTCTTC. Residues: CASSPSGGAYNEQFF.

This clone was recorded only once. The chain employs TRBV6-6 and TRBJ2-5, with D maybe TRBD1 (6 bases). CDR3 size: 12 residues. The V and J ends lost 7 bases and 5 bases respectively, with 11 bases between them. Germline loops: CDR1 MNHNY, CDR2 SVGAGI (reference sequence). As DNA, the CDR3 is TGTGCCAGCATCTCAGGGGAGGAGACCCAGTACTTC. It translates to CASISGEETQYF.

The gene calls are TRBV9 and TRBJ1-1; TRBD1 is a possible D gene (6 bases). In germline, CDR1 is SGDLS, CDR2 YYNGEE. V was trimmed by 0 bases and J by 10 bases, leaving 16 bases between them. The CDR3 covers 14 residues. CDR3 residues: CASSVAGGALLAFF. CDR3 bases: TGTGCCAGCAGCGTAGCTGGGGGGGCTCTGTTAGCTTTCTTT. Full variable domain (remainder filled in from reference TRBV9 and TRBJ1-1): DSGVTQTPKHLITATGQRVTLRCSPRSGDLSVYWYQQSLDQGLQFLIQYYNGEERAKGNILERFSAQQFPDLHSELNLSSLELGDSALYFCASSVAGGALLAFFGQGTRLTVV.

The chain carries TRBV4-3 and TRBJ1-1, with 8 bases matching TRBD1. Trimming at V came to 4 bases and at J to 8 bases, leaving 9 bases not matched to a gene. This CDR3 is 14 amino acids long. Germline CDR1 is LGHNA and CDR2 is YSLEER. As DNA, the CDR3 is TGCGCCAGCAGCCCCGGACAGGGCGGGGGGGAAGCTTTCTTT. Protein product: CASSPGQGGGEAFF.

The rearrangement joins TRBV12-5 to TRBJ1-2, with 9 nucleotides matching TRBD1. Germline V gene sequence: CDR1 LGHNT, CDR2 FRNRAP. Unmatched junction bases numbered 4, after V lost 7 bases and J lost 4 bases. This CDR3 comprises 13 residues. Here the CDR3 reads CASDPGQGYGYTF. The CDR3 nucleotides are TGTGCTAGTGATCCGGGACAGGGCTATGGCTACACCTTC.

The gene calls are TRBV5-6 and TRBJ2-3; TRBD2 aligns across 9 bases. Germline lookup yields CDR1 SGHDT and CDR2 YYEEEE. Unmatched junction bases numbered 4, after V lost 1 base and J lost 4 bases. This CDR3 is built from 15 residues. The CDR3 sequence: CASSLRGGAPDTQYF. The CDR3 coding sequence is TGTGCCAGCAGCTTGCGCGGGGGGGCCCCAGATACGCAGTATTTT.

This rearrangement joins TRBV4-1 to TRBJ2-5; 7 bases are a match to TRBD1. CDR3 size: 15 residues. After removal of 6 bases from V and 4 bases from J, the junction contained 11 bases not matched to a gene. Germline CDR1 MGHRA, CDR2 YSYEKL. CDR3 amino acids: CASRTTVNRGETQYF. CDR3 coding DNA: TGCGCCAGCAGGACTACAGTAAACAGGGGAGAGACCCAGTACTTC.

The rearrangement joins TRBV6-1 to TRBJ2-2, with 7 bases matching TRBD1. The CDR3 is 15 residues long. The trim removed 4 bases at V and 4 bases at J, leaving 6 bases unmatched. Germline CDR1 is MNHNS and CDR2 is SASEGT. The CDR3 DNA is TGTGCCAGCAGTGTCCGACAGGGAACCACCGGGGAGCTGTTTTTT. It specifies CASSVRQGTTGELFF.

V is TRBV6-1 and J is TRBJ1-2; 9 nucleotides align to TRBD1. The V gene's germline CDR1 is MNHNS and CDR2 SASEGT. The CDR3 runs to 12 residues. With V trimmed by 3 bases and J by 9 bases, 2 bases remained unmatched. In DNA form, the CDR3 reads TGTGCCAGCAGTGAGGACAGGGGTAGCTACACCTTC. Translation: CASSEDRGSYTF.

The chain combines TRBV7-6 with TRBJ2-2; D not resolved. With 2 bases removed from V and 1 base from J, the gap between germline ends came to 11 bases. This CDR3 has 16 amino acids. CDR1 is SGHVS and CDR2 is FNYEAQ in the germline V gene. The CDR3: CASSLTPAGNTGELFF. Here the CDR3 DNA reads TGTGCCAGCAGCTTAACTCCCGCAGGGAACACCGGGGAGCTGTTTTTT. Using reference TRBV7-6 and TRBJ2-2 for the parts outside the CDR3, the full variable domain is GAGVSQSPRYKVTKRGQDVALRCDPISGHVSLYWYRQALGQGPEFLTYFNYEAQQDKSGLPNDRFSAERPEGSISTLTIQRTEQRDSAMYRCASSLTPAGNTGELFFGEGSRLTVL.